This TCR beta chain emerged from a study of blood T cell repertoires in COVID-19. Sequencing was performed with immunoSEQ multiplex PCR; in TCRdb, only in-frame clones are kept and a portion is missing. The repertoire holds around 290,000 clones, with more than 80% as singletons. Trimming cost V 5 bases and J 6 bases, with 11 bases left between them. This CDR3 has 13 amino acids. CDR1 and CDR2 (germline): LNHDA, SQIVND (reference sequence). J is TRBJ1-5 and V is TRBV19; the D gene is possibly TRBD1 (6 bases). Source material: PBMCs or T cells enriched from blood (not recorded which). This TCR derives from a woman younger than 45 who had recovered from COVID-19. This chain's CDR3 is CASSEGEGQPQHF. The CDR3 DNA reads TGTGCCAGTAGTGAGGGGGAGGGTCAGCCCCAGCATTTT.